This T cell receptor (beta chain) is drawn from a study of T-cell memory formation after mild COVID-19. About the research overall: The study found TCR clusters largely donor specific.

TCRdb recomputed calls from the 5' RACE reads with MiXCR, one row per CDR3 protein. The sample has more than 300,000 distinct CDR3 sequences; approximately 22% are singletons. This clonotype was seen a handful of times. Its specificity is unknown. Study-wide findings and caveats: CD4/CD8 balance held among clones contracting day 15 to 85, and later expanders leaned CD4+.

The clonotype comes from a man aged 18 to 30 who had mild COVID-19 (a few samples of this study predate the infection). Cell type and time point are not known. Sequencing input: PBMCs or a T cell subset sorted from them (not recorded which).

CDR3 in DNA: TGTGCCAGCTCACCGGCCGGGGGCCCCTACGAGCAGTACTTC. It yields the protein CASSPAGGPYEQYF. V gene TRBV18 combines with J gene TRBJ2-7, with D perhaps matching TRBD1 or TRBD2 (6 bases each). The V gene lost 3 bases and the J gene lost 2 bases, with 11 bases spanning the gap. The CDR3 runs 14 residues. Looked up from germline, CDR1 is KGHSH and CDR2 is LQKENI.